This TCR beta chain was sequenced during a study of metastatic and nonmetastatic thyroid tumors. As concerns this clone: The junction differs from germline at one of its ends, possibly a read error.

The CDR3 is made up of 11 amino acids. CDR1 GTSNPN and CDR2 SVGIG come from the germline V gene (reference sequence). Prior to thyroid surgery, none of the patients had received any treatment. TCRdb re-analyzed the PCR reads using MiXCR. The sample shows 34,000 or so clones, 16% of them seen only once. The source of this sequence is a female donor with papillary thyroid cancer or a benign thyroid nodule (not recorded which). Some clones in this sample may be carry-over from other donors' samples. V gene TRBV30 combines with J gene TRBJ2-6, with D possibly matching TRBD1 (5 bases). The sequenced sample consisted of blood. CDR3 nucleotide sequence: TGTACACTATCTGGGGCCAACGTCCCGACTTTC. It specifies CTLSGANVPTF.